One and the same sample provided the 5 T cell receptor beta chains below, sequenced in a study of CD8+ T cells in alopecia areata. Extracted RNA was reverse transcribed into cDNA, the sequencing template. Only in-frame clones appear in the TCRdb table, and some are missing; sequencing was by immunoSEQ multiplex PCR. Of roughly 110,000 clones in the sample, 55% to 60% were seen once. Documented treatment: oral pan-JAK inhibitor, 5-10 mg twice daily. The sequences come from CD4+ T cells sorted from blood, collected at week 24, from a patient treated with tofacitinib. All receptors come from a human donor with alopecia areata.

This rearrangement joins TRBV29-1 to TRBJ2-5; TRBD1 matches 7 bases. This CDR3 has 13 amino acids. The trim removed 6 bases at V and 4 bases at J, leaving 8 bases unmatched. The V gene's germline CDR1 is SQVTM and CDR2 ANQGSEA. CDR3 in amino acids: CSVSGTDRETQYF. Written as DNA, the CDR3 is TGCAGCGTCTCCGGGACAGACCGAGAGACCCAGTACTTC.

V usage is TRBV13 and J usage is TRBJ2-1, with 9 bases identical to TRBD2. This CDR3 comprises 14 residues. V shed 2 bases and J 6 bases; nucleotides not matched to a gene: 2. Germline values: CDR1 PRHDT, CDR2 FYEKMQ (reference sequence). The CDR3 DNA follows: TGTGCCAGCAGCTTAATGCGGGGGGGCAATGAGCAGTTCTTC. Translating it yields CASSLMRGGNEQFF.

This chain links TRBV2 with TRBJ2-1; weak D call: TRBD1 (6 bases). In germline, CDR1 is SNHLY, CDR2 FYNNEI. Trimming cost V 6 bases and J 12 bases, with 12 bases left between them. The length of the CDR3 is 11 residues. CDR3 coding DNA: TGTGCCAGCAGGGGGACATCTAGGCAGTTCTTC. Protein sequence: CASRGTSRQFF.

The V gene is TRBV29-1, the J gene TRBJ2-7; D remains ambiguous. CDR1 and CDR2 (germline): SQVTM, ANQGSEA. The ends were cut back, 5 bases at V and 3 bases at J, with 11 bases in the middle. The CDR3 has 12 residues. CDR3 sequence reads: CSVKPENYEQYF. Written as DNA, the CDR3 is TGCAGCGTTAAACCCGAGAACTACGAGCAGTACTTC.

The chain carries TRBV29-1 and TRBJ2-5, with a possible D match to TRBD2 (6 bases). Trimming shortened V by 7 bases and J by 5 bases, and 14 bases separated the two germline ends. The CDR3 is made up of 12 amino acids. Germline V gene lookup returns CDR1 SQVTM and CDR2 ANQGSEA. The CDR3 reads CSGGTHRETQYF. The CDR3 DNA reads TGCAGCGGGGGGACTCATAGGGAGACCCAGTACTTC.